The 16 T cell receptor beta chains listed next were all sequenced from one sample in a study of PD-1 blockade in classical Hodgkin lymphoma. Time point specified: newly diagnosed, previously untreated cHL patient sample. Repertoires were generated with immunoSEQ multiplex PCR, while TCRdb's copy carries only in-frame clones and drops some. The repertoire has 20,000 to 25,000 clones, approximately 94% of them found once; the top ten carry 4.5% to 6.5%. Sequencing used peripheral blood mononuclear cells (PBMCs). The receptors were sampled from a human donor with classical Hodgkin lymphoma.

CDR3 in DNA: TGCGCCAGCAGTGATTCAGGGGGCTTTACCGGGGAGCTGTTTTTT. Its protein is CASSDSGGFTGELFF. J is TRBJ2-2 and V is TRBV10-2; 8 positions match TRBD1. V trimming: 3 bases; J trimming: 5 bases; junction bases outside the gene matches: 5. The CDR3 covers 15 residues. Germline loops: CDR1 WSHSY, CDR2 SAAADI.

J is TRBJ1-1 and V is TRBV5-1; 7 bases map to TRBD1. The length of the CDR3 is 16 residues. V lost 4 bases to trimming and J lost 0 bases; unmatched junction nucleotides: 9. Germline V gives CDR1 SGHRS, CDR2 YFSETQ. The CDR3 DNA reads TGCGCCAGCAGCCTTCGACAGGGCTTCATGAACACTGAAGCTTTCTTT. Its translation: CASSLRQGFMNTEAFF.

This chain uses TRBV15 with TRBJ2-5; possible D gene TRBD2, 6 bases. Trimming took off 1 base at V and 6 bases at J, with 12 bases between the two ends. The CDR3 consists of 14 residues. Germline V gives CDR1 LNHNV, CDR2 YYDKDF (reference sequence). The CDR3: CATSRGGGFKTQYF. In DNA, the CDR3 is TGTGCCACCAGCAGAGGTGGAGGGTTCAAGACCCAGTACTTC. The full variable domain, completed using reference TRBV15 and TRBJ2-5, is DAMVIQNPRYQVTQFGKPVTLSCSQTLNHNVMYWYQQKSSQAPKLLFHYYDKDFNNEADTPDNFQSRRPNTSFCFLDIRSPGLGDTAMYLCATSRGGGFKTQYFGPGTRLLVL.

The V and J genes are TRBV6-1 and TRBJ2-3, with 12 bases aligning to TRBD2. Germline V CDR1 and CDR2: MNHNS, SASEGT. This CDR3 is built from 19 residues. After removal of 2 bases from V and 2 bases from J, the junction contained 11 bases not matched to a gene. CDR3 bases: TGTGCCAGCAGTGAATGGCCCCGCCGGACTAGCGGGGTCACAGATACGCAGTATTTT. This sequence encodes CASSEWPRRTSGVTDTQYF.

The chain combines TRBV10-1 with TRBJ2-3; D gene uncertain. The CDR3 runs to 14 residues. Trimming removed 2 bases at V and 0 bases at J, with 6 bases between. Germline V gives CDR1 WNHNN, CDR2 SYGVQD (reference sequence). The CDR3 is CASSEIGSTDTQYF. CDR3 bases: TGCGCCAGCAGTGAGATCGGGAGCACAGATACGCAGTATTTT.

The chain has TRBV9 and TRBJ2-7; possible D gene TRBD1, 5 bases. Looked up from germline, CDR1 is SGDLS and CDR2 is YYNGEE. Trimming pared 3 bases from V and 2 bases from J, leaving 9 bases between. The CDR3 is 13 amino acids. The CDR3 here is CASSAETAYEQYF. The CDR3 coding sequence is TGTGCCAGCAGCGCCGAGACAGCCTACGAGCAGTACTTC.

The chain recombines TRBV5-6 with TRBJ2-2, with a tentative D call TRBD2 (6 bases). The CDR3 is 16 amino acids. Trimming removed 1 base at V and 3 bases at J, with 13 bases between. Germline V gene lookup returns CDR1 SGHDT and CDR2 YYEEEE. The CDR3, as DNA: TGTGCCAGCAGCTTGTACCGGGACTCCTACACCGGGGAGCTGTTTTTT. This codes for CASSLYRDSYTGELFF. The full variable domain, its missing parts supplied by reference TRBV5-6 and TRBJ2-2, is DAGVTQSPTHLIKTRGQQVTLRCSPKSGHDTVSWYQQALGQGPQFIFQYYEEEERQRGNFPDRFSGHQFPNYSSELNVNALLLGDSALYLCASSLYRDSYTGELFFGEGSRLTVL.

CDR3 amino acids: CASSLEGGQGANTF. In nucleotides, the CDR3 is TGTGCCAGCAGCTTAGAGGGGGGACAGGGCGCGAACACCTTC. The rearrangement uses TRBV13 and TRBJ1-2; the match to TRBD1 covers 9 bases. In germline, CDR1 is PRHDT, CDR2 FYEKMQ (reference sequence). V was pared by 1 base and J by 12 bases, with 9 bases of the junction left unmatched. The CDR3 sequence is 14 residues long.

The chain is built from TRBV7-6 and TRBJ2-7; the match to TRBD1 covers 7 bases. The CDR3 totals 16 residues. Germline V CDR1 and CDR2: SGHVS, FNYEAQ. The junction had 12 bases not matched to a gene; V was cut back by 5 bases and J by 2 bases. Here the CDR3 reads CASSLEVETGTYEQYF. The CDR3 nucleotides read TGTGCCAGCAGCCTCGAAGTCGAGACAGGGACCTACGAGCAGTACTTC.

The J gene is TRBJ2-7, the V gene TRBV5-4; TRBD1 matches 8 bases. The CDR3 length is 17 residues. Per germline, CDR1 SGHNT and CDR2 YYREEE (reference sequence). Trimming at V came to 0 bases and at J to 4 bases, leaving 12 bases not matched to a gene. The CDR3 DNA reads as TGTGCCAGCAGCTTGGGACAGGGGCCCCATGCGGTATACGAGCAGTACTTC. It translates to CASSLGQGPHAVYEQYF.

The rearrangement links TRBV18 to TRBJ2-5, with D uncertain. Germline CDR1 and CDR2: KGHSH and LQKENI. The CDR3 spans 13 residues. Trimming shortened V by 5 bases and J by 0 bases, and 7 bases separated the two germline ends. The CDR3 region has the DNA TGTGCCAGCTCATCATCAAACCAAGAGACCCAGTACTTC. Translation: CASSSSNQETQYF.

The V gene is TRBV6-5, the J gene TRBJ1-1; D is perhaps TRBD1 (6 bases). CDR1 and CDR2 (germline): MNHEY, SVGAGI. The V end lost 5 bases, the J end lost 4 bases, and 17 bases lay between the germline ends. The CDR3 spans 15 residues. CDR3 sequence reads: CASSRTVYRGTEAFF. In DNA, the CDR3 is TGTGCCAGCAGTCGGACAGTCTACCGTGGCACTGAAGCTTTCTTT.

The chain is built from TRBV5-8 and TRBJ1-5, with D possibly matching TRBD1 (6 bases). This CDR3 comprises 15 residues. Germline assignment: CDR1 SGHTS and CDR2 YDEGEE. Trimming left V 4 bases short and J 7 bases short, with 18 bases between. CDR3 sequence reads: CASSPRPGAWQPQHF. CDR3 DNA sequence: TGTGCCAGCAGCCCTCGTCCGGGGGCATGGCAGCCCCAGCATTTT.

V gene TRBV27 combines with J gene TRBJ2-7, with no clear D. The germline V gene has CDR1 MNHEY and CDR2 SMNVEV (reference sequence). V shed 0 bases and J shed 0 bases, with 9 bases lying between them. The CDR3 contains 15 residues. The CDR3 DNA follows: TGTGCCAGCAGTTTATCGGTCGGTAACTCCTACGAGCAGTACTTC. Protein sequence: CASSLSVGNSYEQYF.

This clone came up once. The genes are TRBV5-1 and TRBJ2-7, with 10 positions matching TRBD1. Germline V gives CDR1 SGHRS, CDR2 YFSETQ. CDR3 length: 16 amino acids. V lost 3 bases and J lost 1; bases outside the gene matches: 7. The CDR3 sequence is CASSWSGTGASYEQYF. CDR3 DNA sequence: TGCGCCAGCAGCTGGTCCGGGACAGGGGCGTCCTACGAGCAGTACTTC. Filled out from reference TRBV5-1 and TRBJ2-7, the complete variable domain reads KAGVTQTPRYLIKTRGQQVTLSCSPISGHRSVSWYQQTPGQGLQFLFEYFSETQRNKGNFPGRFSGRQFSNSRSEMNVSTLELGDSALYLCASSWSGTGASYEQYFGPGTRLTVT.

The chain carries TRBV19 and TRBJ1-5; D is perhaps TRBD1 (6 bases). V was pared by 3 bases and J by 0 bases, with 15 bases between. The CDR3 is 17 residues long. Germline lookup yields CDR1 LNHDA and CDR2 SQIVND (reference sequence). In DNA, the CDR3 is TGTGCCAGTAGTATCCAGGGGCCCCTCTTTAGCAATCAGCCCCAGCATTTT. Translating gives CASSIQGPLFSNQPQHF.